A selection of T cell receptor beta chains follows, all from one sample in a study of T cell responses to AZD1222 COVID-19 vaccine. Sequenced by immunoSEQ multiplex PCR; TCRdb stores in-frame clones only, minus some. This table has 110,000 or so clones, roughly 89% appearing once. The sample consisted of peripheral blood, taken on day 0 of AZD1222 vaccination. The receptors were sampled from an adult in good health. CDR3s include the opening cysteine and the closing phenylalanine or tryptophan.

v_gene	j_gene	CDR3aa
TRBV18	TRBJ1-2	CASSPFPAGGEGYGYTF
TRBV18	TRBJ1-3	CASSQGTGSSGNTIYF
TRBV27	TRBJ2-5	CASSLISSGETQYF
TRBV6-5	TRBJ2-2	CASSYSIQRSGELFF
TRBV5-8	TRBJ1-4	CASSLSGTNEKLFF
TRBV5-1	TRBJ1-3	CASSLDGASGNTIYF
TRBV11-3	TRBJ1-4	CASSLWASPNEKLFF
TRBV29-1	TRBJ2-7	CSVSGQGYEQYF
TRBV7-2	TRBJ2-3	CASSPFTDTQYF
TRBV6-6	TRBJ1-4	CASRGAASEKLFF
TRBV30	TRBJ1-6	CASTADNSPLHF
TRBV9	TRBJ1-5	CASSVARDNQPQHF
TRBV2	TRBJ2-1	CASSGLLYNEQFF
TRBV5-1	TRBJ1-2	CASSGRGHYGYTF
TRBV7-9	TRBJ1-1	CASSLGASNGPNTEAFF
TRBV6-1	TRBJ1-5	CASRHRDGRAWPQHF
TRBV2	TRBJ1-3	CASSDNSGNTIYF
TRBV19	TRBJ2-7	CAGIMDYEQYF
TRBV5-4	TRBJ2-2	CASSDWDSTNTGELFF
TRBV19	TRBJ2-1	CASTATDYSYNEQFF
TRBV12-1	TRBJ2-1	CASSPEGQNEQFF
TRBV6-5	TRBJ1-3	CASSRQGSIGNTIYF
TRBV5-8	TRBJ1-4	CASSLGPRQGATTNEKLFF